The source of this T cell receptor (beta chain) is a study of beta chain features in type 1 diabetes. Notes on the study in general: The naive, central memory and Treg TCRB repertoires looked more alike in patients than they did in healthy donors. A definitive answer on HLA type influencing TCRB rearrangement was not reached here.

Expressed TCRB transcripts were sequenced because the entire RNA isolate underwent reverse transcription. Deep immunoSEQ sequencing covered naive, central memory and regulatory T cell samples. TCRdb's copy holds only in-frame clones and misses some; the assay was immunoSEQ multiplex PCR. The repertoire holds roughly 240,000 clones, with 55% to 70% as singletons. Sorted populations all exceeded 95% purity. Per the germline V gene, CDR1 is MDHEN and CDR2 is SYDVKM. The CDR3 contains 13 residues. Trimming took off 8 bases at V and 2 bases at J, with 12 bases between the two ends. Notes on this clone: Its matching antigen is unknown.

The chain employs TRBV28 and TRBJ2-5; D unresolved. The sample comprised naive CD4+ T cells from blood. The sequence was collected from a man aged 30 to 39 in good health. CDR3 DNA sequence: TGTGCCAGCGCTTCGGTGGCTCAAGAGACCCAGTACTTC. This translates into CASASVAQETQYF. Based on the CDR3 plus reference TRBV28 and TRBJ2-5, the full variable domain is DVKVTQSSRYLVKRTGEKVFLECVQDMDHENMFWYRQDPGLGLRLIYFSYDVKMKEKGDIPEGYSVSREKKERFSLILESASTNQTSMYLCASASVAQETQYFGPGTRLLVL.